This TCR beta chain was found in a study of blood T cell repertoires in COVID-19. Study-wide background: Spain, Italy and the United States supplied samples that represented acute and convalescent COVID-19.

Assay used: immunoSEQ multiplex PCR; TCRdb lists only in-frame clones, some missing. The sample shows over 300,000 clones, 75% to 90% of them seen only once. CDR3 size: 14 residues. The germline gives CDR1 MDHEN, CDR2 SYDVKM. With 3 bases clipped from V and 3 bases from J, the junction kept 5 bases outside the gene matches. V is TRBV28 and J is TRBJ2-7, with 7 bases that match TRBD1. This sequence was found in a woman aged 40 to 49 who had recovered from COVID-19. The specimen was PBMCs or T cells enriched from blood (not recorded which). In nucleotides, the CDR3 is TGTGCCAGCAGTTTGACAGGGAGAGACTACGAGCAGTACTTC. The encoded protein is CASSLTGRDYEQYF.